The TCR beta chain described here comes from a study of cytomegalovirus exposure and HLA in healthy donors. To note about this clone: The target antigen is unknown.

The germline gives CDR1 SNHLY, CDR2 FYNNEI. The CDR3 is 15 amino acids. V trimming: 2 bases; J trimming: 5 bases; junction bases outside the gene matches: 6. PCR involved 60 Vbeta and 13 Jbeta primers. Using immunoSEQ multiplex PCR, the repertoire was profiled, and TCRdb retains in-frame clones only, with some absent. The sample records over 150,000 clones, around 80% being singletons. Overall study findings and caveats: Later analysis reportedly placed an Asian-associated ancestry cluster below the roughly 640-donor mean in N-insertions. The availability of immune exposure information extended only to CMV serostatus. With later analysis, a missense DCLRE1C variant became linked to TCR beta V- and J-gene trimming. On later analysis, the bulk of CMV-associated TCR beta chains appeared to be HLA-restricted.

The chain joins TRBV2 to TRBJ1-5, with 7 positions matching TRBD1. Sequences were obtained from PBMCs. This sequence originates from a woman younger than 45 in good health and CMV-seropositive. The CDR3 region is CASSEQGGADQPQHF. The CDR3 coding sequence is TGTGCCAGCAGTGAACAAGGGGGCGCCGATCAGCCCCAGCATTTT.